This T cell receptor beta chain was sequenced in a study of blood T cell repertoires in COVID-19. The overall study: Whether acute or convalescent, the COVID-19 samples came from the United States, Italy and Spain. Sources were T cells, B-cell-depleted T cells, or PBMCs; the material itself was cDNA or gDNA.

In the original processing: From reference gene primer amplification, estimates of nucleated cell counts were derived. Sequencing used immunoSEQ multiplex PCR; TCRdb keeps in-frame clones, though not all of them. V and J calls and clone size follow that table, whereas D and trimming were derived from the DNA. The table has about 38,000 clones, approximately 93% seen once. This CDR3 has 15 residues. In germline, CDR1 is LNHDA, CDR2 SQIVND (reference sequence). V was clipped by 1 base and J by 2 bases, with 10 bases between them. This rearrangement joins TRBV19 to TRBJ2-3; the D is unclear. The receptor's source is a human donor with active COVID-19. The donor label of this sample is uncertain. Sequences were obtained from peripheral blood. This CDR3 reads CASSIATVLTDTQYF. The CDR3 bases are TGTGCCAGTAGTATAGCTACAGTACTCACAGATACGCAGTATTTT.